Below, 21 T cell receptor beta chains from the same sample are listed, as sequenced in a study of vaccination and CD4 T cells after COVID-19. No cognate antigen is known for these TCRs. The Oncomine TCR Beta short-read assay was applied to DNA of cultured CD4+ T cells. TCRdb reanalysed the PCR reads using MiXCR and keeps one entry per CDR3 protein. This table holds approximately 19,000 distinct CDR3 sequences, under 50% found once. Treatment defined: approximately 9-day PBMC culture with coronavirus spike peptide pools or control peptides (ViraFEST assay). Material: CD4+ T cells from blood, cultured in vitro, obtained after SARS-CoV-2 vaccination. All receptors come from a human donor who had recovered from COVID-19.

The chain has TRBV20-1 and TRBJ2-3; the match to TRBD2 covers 7 bases. J was trimmed by 1 base and V by 4 bases; bases with no gene match: 8. The germline V gene encodes CDR1 DFQATT and CDR2 SNEGSKA (reference sequence). The CDR3 is 15 amino acids. The CDR3 nucleotides read TGCAGTGCTATTCCTAGCGGCGGAGGCACAGATACGCAGTATTTT. Its protein is CSAIPSGGGTDTQYF.

V and J are TRBV27 and TRBJ1-2; possible D gene TRBD1, 6 bases. This CDR3 has 14 residues. Trimming took 6 bases from V and 4 from J, leaving 15 bases between them. Germline CDR1 is MNHEY and CDR2 is SMNVEV (reference sequence). The CDR3: CASRAWTASYGYTF. In nucleotides, the CDR3 is TGTGCCAGCAGAGCGTGGACAGCGTCCTATGGCTACACCTTC.

J is TRBJ1-1 and V is TRBV5-1; TRBD1 is a possible D gene (6 bases). The germline gives CDR1 SGHRS, CDR2 YFSETQ. V was pared by 2 bases and J by 4 bases, with 18 bases between. There are 16 residues in the CDR3. CDR3 protein: CASSFGQPQPSTEAFF. The CDR3 DNA reads as TGCGCCAGCAGCTTCGGACAGCCACAACCGAGCACTGAAGCTTTCTTT.

The rearrangement uses TRBV12-3 or TRBV12-4 and TRBJ2-2; 10 bases line up with TRBD1. Losses at the gene ends were 6 bases for V and 5 bases for J; bases not matched to a gene: 6. CDR3 length: 15 residues. CDR3 in amino acids: CASSRQGAETGELFF. The DNA of the CDR3 is TGTGCCAGCAGCCGACAGGGGGCTGAGACCGGGGAGCTGTTTTTT.

This clonotype was seen more than once but under ten times. The chain links TRBV19 to TRBJ1-1; no clear D gene. The germline CDR1 and CDR2 sequences are LNHDA and SQIVND (reference sequence). This CDR3 contains 13 residues. V lost 3 bases and J 5 bases, leaving 10 bases between the germline ends. The CDR3 sequence is CASSIDLGTEAFF. The CDR3 nucleotides read TGTGCCAGTAGTATTGATTTGGGGACTGAAGCTTTCTTT.

The chain uses TRBV5-6 and TRBJ2-6; D assignment may be TRBD1 or TRBD2 (5 bases each). This CDR3 has 15 amino acids. CDR1 is SGHDT, CDR2 YYEEEE, per germline. Trimming stripped 0 bases from V and 4 bases from J, with 8 bases between. The CDR3 here is CASSLEGTGANVLTF. CDR3 coding DNA: TGTGCCAGCAGCTTGGAAGGGACCGGGGCCAACGTCCTGACTTTC.

The V gene is TRBV7-9, the J gene TRBJ2-7; D assignment may be TRBD1 or TRBD2 (5 bases each). The CDR3 is made up of 14 amino acids. Germline V gene lookup returns CDR1 SEHNR and CDR2 FQNEAQ (reference sequence). Trimming pared 5 bases from V and 3 bases from J, leaving 14 bases between. The CDR3 sequence: CASSPRDGLYEQYF. Written as DNA, the CDR3 is TGTGCCAGCAGCCCGAGGGACGGGCTCTACGAGCAGTACTTC.

The V and J genes are TRBV15 and TRBJ2-2; the D gene could be TRBD1 or TRBD2 (5 bases each). This CDR3 region has 16 residues. V lost 1 base and J lost 4, with 13 bases in between. Germline V gene sequence: CDR1 LNHNV, CDR2 YYDKDF (reference sequence). The CDR3 DNA reads as TGTGCCACCAGCAGAGCGGGGCGCGAAGGCACCGGGGAGCTGTTTTTT. Translation: CATSRAGREGTGELFF.

This chain connects TRBV19 to TRBJ2-2; either TRBD1 or TRBD2 may fit D (5 bases each). The ends were cut back, 10 bases at V and 1 base at J, with 16 bases in the middle. CDR3 length: 15 amino acids. Germline V gene sequence: CDR1 LNHDA, CDR2 SQIVND (reference sequence). This CDR3 is CAISGTGVNTGELFF. Here the CDR3 DNA reads TGTGCCATCTCCGGGACCGGAGTGAACACCGGGGAGCTGTTTTTT.

The chain recombines TRBV6-2 or TRBV6-3 with TRBJ1-6; tentatively, D is TRBD1 (5 bases). The V gene lost 6 bases and the J gene lost 11 bases, with 20 bases spanning the gap. The CDR3 totals 15 residues. Germline lookup yields CDR1 MNHEY and CDR2 SVGEGT. The CDR3 loop reads CASRPSQGEQPPLHF. CDR3 nucleotides: TGTGCCAGCAGACCATCGCAGGGAGAGCAACCACCCCTCCACTTT.

The chain is built from TRBV19 and TRBJ2-7; no firm D call. The CDR3 is 15 residues long. V lost 7 bases, J lost 0 bases, and 16 bases lay in between. In germline, CDR1 is LNHDA, CDR2 SQIVND (reference sequence). The CDR3 region is CASKYRAYNSYEQYF. Here the CDR3 DNA reads TGTGCCAGTAAATATCGGGCGTACAACTCCTACGAGCAGTACTTC.

This clonotype turned up a few times. The chain uses TRBV7-8 and TRBJ1-3; D might be TRBD1 (5 bases). The CDR3 has 14 amino acids. V was pared by 4 bases and J by 3 bases, with 10 bases between. From germline, CDR1 is SGHVS and CDR2 FQNEAQ. The CDR3 nucleotides read TGTGCCAGCAGCTGGGGGGGTGGTGGAAACACCATATATTTT. Encoded protein: CASSWGGGGNTIYF.

This clonotype was counted between two and nine times. V gene TRBV6-5 combines with J gene TRBJ1-2; the D is unclear. Germline CDR1 MNHEY, CDR2 SVGAGI. The V and J ends lost 0 bases and 8 bases respectively, with 16 bases between them. The CDR3 extends over 15 amino acids. In DNA, the CDR3 is TGTGCCAGCAGTTACTCGAATTATGGGGTGCGCGGCTACACCTTC. Translated, it gives CASSYSNYGVRGYTF.

As to this clonotype: This clone may be a read error of a much larger clone one base away. V and J are TRBV7-2 and TRBJ2-5; the match to TRBD1 covers 7 bases. CDR1 and CDR2 (germline): SGHTA, FQGNSA. The CDR3 has 12 residues. J lost 5 bases, V lost 8 bases, and 5 bases had no gene match. The CDR3 DNA reads TGTGCCAGCGGTACAGGGGACGAGACCCAGTACTTC. Amino acids: CASGTGDETQYF.

This rearrangement joins TRBV9 to TRBJ1-1; D unresolved. The germline V and J ends were trimmed by 4 bases and 1 base, with 14 bases remaining between them. The CDR3 extends over 15 amino acids. Germline lookup yields CDR1 SGDLS and CDR2 YYNGEE. CDR3 in DNA: TGTGCCAGCAGCCCACGGTACGAGGCGAACACTGAAGCTTTCTTT. This translates into CASSPRYEANTEAFF.

The chain combines TRBV7-2 with TRBJ2-7; 12 bases agree with TRBD2. V lost 6 bases and J lost 3; bases outside the gene matches: 9. The CDR3 runs to 16 residues. CDR1 and CDR2 (germline): SGHTA, FQGNSA. The CDR3: CASSSTTSGSVYEQYF. The CDR3 coding sequence is TGTGCCAGCAGTTCTACGACTAGCGGGAGCGTCTACGAGCAGTACTTC.

This clonotype was seen just once. V and J are TRBV7-2 and TRBJ2-3, with 7 bases identical to TRBD1. J lost 3 bases, V lost 2 bases, and 5 bases had no gene match. Germline CDR1 SGHTA, CDR2 FQGNSA. The CDR3 loop spans 15 amino acids. The CDR3 nucleotides are TGTGCCAGCAGCTTACAACAGGGGAGTACAGATACGCAGTATTTT. It specifies CASSLQQGSTDTQYF.

The chain is built from TRBV27 and TRBJ2-1; D is possibly TRBD2 (6 bases). Germline V gene data show CDR1 as MNHEY and CDR2 as SMNVEV (reference sequence). The V and J ends lost 6 bases and 10 bases respectively, with 25 bases between them. This CDR3 region has 16 residues. The CDR3 spells CASRDVSGEGSSEQFF. The CDR3 region has the DNA TGTGCCAGCAGGGACGTTAGCGGAGAAGGGAGTAGCGAGCAGTTCTTC.

This chain uses TRBV7-2 with TRBJ2-6; a weak D match, TRBD1 (6 bases). The CDR3 runs 16 residues. Trimming shortened V by 0 bases and J by 2 bases, and 8 bases separated the two germline ends. Germline V gives CDR1 SGHTA, CDR2 FQGNSA. The CDR3: CASSLATGAGANVLTF. The DNA of the CDR3 is TGTGCCAGCAGCTTAGCGACAGGCGCTGGGGCCAACGTCCTGACTTTC.

This chain uses TRBV6-1 with TRBJ2-3; 12 bases match TRBD2. The CDR3 runs to 19 residues. V lost 4 bases to trimming and J lost 2 bases; unmatched junction nucleotides: 13. Germline CDR1 is MNHNS and CDR2 is SASEGT. The CDR3, as DNA: TGTGCCAGCAGTGTACGACTAGCGGGAGTAAAGAGGGCCACAGATACGCAGTATTTT. As protein: CASSVRLAGVKRATDTQYF.

This clonotype has a handful of counts. The chain links TRBV27 to TRBJ1-1; D possibly corresponds to TRBD1 (6 bases). Germline V gene lookup returns CDR1 MNHEY and CDR2 SMNVEV (reference sequence). V was pared by 3 bases and J by 3 bases, with 11 bases between. This CDR3 has 14 amino acids. The CDR3 DNA reads TGTGCCAGCAGTTTTAGGGGGAGGGACACTGAAGCTTTCTTT. This encodes CASSFRGRDTEAFF.